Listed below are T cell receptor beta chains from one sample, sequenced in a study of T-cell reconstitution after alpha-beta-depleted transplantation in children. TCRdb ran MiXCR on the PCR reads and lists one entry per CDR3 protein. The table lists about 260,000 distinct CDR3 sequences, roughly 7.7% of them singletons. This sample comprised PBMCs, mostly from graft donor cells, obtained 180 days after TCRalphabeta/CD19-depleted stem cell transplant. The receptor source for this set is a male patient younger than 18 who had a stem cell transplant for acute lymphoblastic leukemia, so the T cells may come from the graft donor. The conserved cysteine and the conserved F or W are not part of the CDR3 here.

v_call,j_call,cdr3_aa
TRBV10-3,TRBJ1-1,ATTTVPNTEAF
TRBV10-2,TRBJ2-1,ASTDPVPSYNEQF
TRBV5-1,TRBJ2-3,ASSLEKHSDTQY
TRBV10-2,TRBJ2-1,ASRDGHGGYEQF
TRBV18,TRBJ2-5,ASSREETQY
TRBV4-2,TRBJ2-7,ASSQEGSPHSYEQY
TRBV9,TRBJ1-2,ASGTPGNYGYT
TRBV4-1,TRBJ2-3,ASSQVAGVGDTQY
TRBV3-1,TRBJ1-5,ASSQPGGQPQH
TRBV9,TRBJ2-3,ASATSRKDTQY
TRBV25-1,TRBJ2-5,ASSDWETQY
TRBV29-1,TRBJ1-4,SVGRMGGEKLF
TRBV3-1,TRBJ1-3,ASSPRSISGNTIY
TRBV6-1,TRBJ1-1,ASSQRGGTQNTEAF
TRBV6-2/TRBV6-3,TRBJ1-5,ASSYGQEGNQPQH
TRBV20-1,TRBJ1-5,SAGTGDNQPQH
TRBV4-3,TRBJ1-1,ASSLLGRQNTEAF
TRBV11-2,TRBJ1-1,ASSLAAKSAEAF
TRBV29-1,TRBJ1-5,SVVVGAGGINQPQH
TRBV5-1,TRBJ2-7,ASSLTGLNYEQY
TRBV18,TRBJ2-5,ASSPRGGFQETQY
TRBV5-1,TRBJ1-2,ASSAGQEGYT
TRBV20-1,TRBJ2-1,SASILAGGVSYNEQF
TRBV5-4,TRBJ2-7,ASSLDGQWPSYEQY
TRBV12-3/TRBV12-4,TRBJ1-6,ASSLAHQNSPLH
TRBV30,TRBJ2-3,AWSEDLAPHCTDTQY
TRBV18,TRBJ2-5,ASSPPSGRETQY
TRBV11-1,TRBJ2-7,ASSSSDRGDYEQY
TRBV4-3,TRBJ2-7,ASSQAPTGGYYEQY
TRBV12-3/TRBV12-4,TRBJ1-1,ASRMGNTEAF
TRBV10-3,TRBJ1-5,AISEWQDNQPQH
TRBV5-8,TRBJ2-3,ASSPWVFSSGY
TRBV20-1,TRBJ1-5,SAWTGGQPQH
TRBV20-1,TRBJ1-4,SALGQGAHKLF
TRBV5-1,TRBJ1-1,ASSLNGQTEAF
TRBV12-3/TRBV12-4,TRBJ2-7,ASAEGQFSYEQY
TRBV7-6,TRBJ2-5,ASSRPDRERHVETQY
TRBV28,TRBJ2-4,ASSLRASGRIQY
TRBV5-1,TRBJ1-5,ASSLSEGDQPQH
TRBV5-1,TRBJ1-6,ASSDGTGLFSPLH
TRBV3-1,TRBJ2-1,ASSHTDRTSGDNEQF
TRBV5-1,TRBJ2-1,ASSSTGTSKVGEQF
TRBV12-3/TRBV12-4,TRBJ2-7,ASSTGKRQY
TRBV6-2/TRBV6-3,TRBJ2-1,ASSYITGTDQYNEQF
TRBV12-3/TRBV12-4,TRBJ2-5,ASSFRDPQETQY
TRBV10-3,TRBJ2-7,AISEATGYGDEQY